This note documents a single T cell receptor (beta chain) sequence. Its target is unknown. The PCR had 60 Vbeta and 13 Jbeta primers. Profiling relied on immunoSEQ multiplex PCR, and the TCRdb table lists in-frame clones only, not all of them. The table records 150,000 or so clones, roughly 79% of them present only once. Trimming cost V 1 base and J 0 bases, with 3 bases left between them. From germline, CDR1 is LGHNA and CDR2 YNFKEQ. The CDR3 contains 13 residues. This entry is derived from a study of cytomegalovirus exposure and HLA in healthy donors. Study conclusions and caveats: A later analysis reported that several of the most significant clusters appeared to be linked to common viral pathogens, among them Epstein-Barr virus. In vitro experiments confirmed that a few CMV-associated chains were specific for CMV antigens. Most TCR sequences were uncommon, yet certain public TCRs appeared in many donors.

The sequence was collected from a woman in her thirties or forties in good health and CMV-seronegative. V gene TRBV4-2 combines with J gene TRBJ1-1; D call uncertain. The material sequenced was PBMCs. CDR3 sequence (DNA): TGTGCCAGCAGCCAAGGAGTGAACACTGAAGCTTTCTTT. Residues: CASSQGVNTEAFF.